Following are 21 T cell receptor beta chains from one sample sequenced in a study of beta chain features in type 1 diabetes. These TCRs' antigens remain unknown. All of the isolated RNA was reverse transcribed, so expressed TCRB transcripts were sequenced. Sequencing was performed with immunoSEQ multiplex PCR; in TCRdb, only in-frame clones are kept and a portion is missing. The table includes around 180,000 clones, approximately 8.1% detected once. Study-level results: Type 1 diabetes patients had TCRB CDR3s that were shorter (moderately but significantly so) in all four CD4+ subsets.

Sequencing was carried out using central memory CD4+ T cells from blood. The receptors were sampled from a man aged 18-30 years with type 1 diabetes.

A few counts support this clone. This CDR3 is CASSRDRATKETQYF. DNA of the CDR3: TGTGCCAGCTCACGCGACAGGGCAACTAAAGAGACCCAGTACTTC. The chain links TRBV18 to TRBJ2-5, with 7 positions matching TRBD1. Looked up from germline, CDR1 is KGHSH and CDR2 is LQKENI. This CDR3 has 15 amino acids. Trimming cost V 4 bases and J 3 bases; bases outside gene matches: 8.

This clone occurred a few times. The gene calls are TRBV7-2 and TRBJ2-5, with 9 bases that match TRBD1. The CDR3 contains 15 residues. Germline V gives CDR1 SGHTA, CDR2 FQGNSA. Losses at the gene ends were 1 base for V and 6 bases for J; bases not matched to a gene: 6. CDR3 region: CASSLGTGEGKTQYF. The CDR3 DNA follows: TGTGCCAGCAGCTTAGGGACAGGGGAAGGGAAGACCCAGTACTTC.

A few counts support this clone. The chain couples TRBV28 to TRBJ2-3, with 8 nucleotides matching TRBD2. The CDR3 has 14 residues. Losses at the gene ends were 7 bases for V and 4 bases for J; bases not matched to a gene: 7. The germline gives CDR1 MDHEN, CDR2 SYDVKM. CDR3 coding DNA: TGTGCCAGCACCACTAGCGGCCGGTCAGATACGCAGTATTTT. Its translation: CASTTSGRSDTQYF.

The sample holds many counts of this clone. This sequence joins TRBV5-1 and TRBJ2-3; 9 bases agree with TRBD1. Germline-derived CDR1 and CDR2 are SGHRS and YFSETQ. Trimming cost V 2 bases and J 1 base; bases outside gene matches: 8. CDR3 size: 17 residues. The CDR3 spells CASSFRDRAFGTDTQYF. CDR3 DNA: TGCGCCAGCAGCTTTAGGGACAGGGCCTTCGGCACAGATACGCAGTATTTT.

This clone has just a few counts. This chain connects TRBV5-4 to TRBJ2-7, with D possibly being TRBD1 (5 bases). V lost 0 bases and J 0 bases, leaving 13 bases between the germline ends. There are 16 residues in the CDR3. Looked up from germline, CDR1 is SGHNT and CDR2 is YYREEE (reference sequence). CDR3 DNA: TGTGCCAGCAGCTTGGATATCCCCAGGGTCTCCTACGAGCAGTACTTC. Its translation: CASSLDIPRVSYEQYF.

The chain recombines TRBV6-1 with TRBJ2-7; 8 nucleotides match TRBD1. The CDR3 is 15 residues long. V lost 5 bases, J lost 2 bases, and 8 bases stayed unmatched. Looked up from germline, CDR1 is MNHNS and CDR2 is SASEGT. The CDR3 DNA sequence: TGTGCCAGCAGTCCGAAGGGGGACAGGACCTACGAGCAGTACTTC. Its protein product is CASSPKGDRTYEQYF.

The chain recombines TRBV5-4 with TRBJ2-5; a possible D gene is TRBD1 (5 bases). CDR3 length equals 14 residues. The germline V and J ends were trimmed by 0 bases and 4 bases, with 10 bases remaining between them. Germline CDR1 reads SGHNT; CDR2 reads YYREEE (reference sequence). For the CDR3, the DNA is TGTGCCAGCAGCTTGGGAAGGGGTGGAGAGACCCAGTACTTC. The encoded protein is CASSLGRGGETQYF.

The V and J genes are TRBV10-3 and TRBJ1-1; 7 bases line up with TRBD1. Germline V gives CDR1 ENHRY, CDR2 SYGVKD. This CDR3 has 12 residues. V dropped 4 bases and J dropped 11; count of bases not matched to a gene: 7. DNA of the CDR3: TGTGCCATCAGTGCACAGGGGTCCTACGCTTTCTTT. Protein product: CAISAQGSYAFF.

This clone was detected a few times. This chain connects TRBV5-1 to TRBJ1-2, with D hard to call. The germline V and J ends were trimmed by 3 bases and 2 bases, with 11 bases remaining between them. The CDR3 runs 14 residues. CDR1 is SGHRS, CDR2 YFSETQ, per germline. As DNA, the CDR3 is TGCGCCAGCAGCTCTGCAGGTTCCAACTATGGCTACACCTTC. Translated, it gives CASSSAGSNYGYTF.

This clone was seen a few times. The J gene is TRBJ1-5, the V gene TRBV27; 7 bases fit TRBD1. Looked up from germline, CDR1 is MNHEY and CDR2 is SMNVEV (reference sequence). This CDR3 has 15 residues. J was trimmed by 9 bases and V by 4 bases; bases with no gene match: 12. For the CDR3, the DNA is TGTGCCAGCAGTTCCTACACGGGACAGCCGGGGCCCCAGCATTTT. Residues: CASSSYTGQPGPQHF.

V gene TRBV7-2 combines with J gene TRBJ2-4, with 7 bases that match TRBD1. This CDR3 spans 16 amino acids. The germline V gene encodes CDR1 SGHTA and CDR2 FQGNSA. V lost 5 bases to trimming and J lost 0 bases; unmatched junction nucleotides: 7. CDR3 sequence (DNA): TGTGCCAGCAGCCCCCGGACAGGTCTAGCCAAAAACATTCAGTACTTC. It is translated as CASSPRTGLAKNIQYF.

V is TRBV10-1 and J is TRBJ2-7; 7 nucleotides agree with TRBD1. The length of the CDR3 is 14 residues. V was pared by 10 bases and J by 2 bases, with 11 bases of the junction left unmatched. In germline, CDR1 is WNHNN, CDR2 SYGVQD (reference sequence). CDR3 region: CAIKGDSSTYEQYF. The CDR3 coding sequence is TGCGCCATCAAAGGGGACAGTTCCACCTACGAGCAGTACTTC.

The genes are TRBV25-1 and TRBJ1-1, with TRBD1 matching over 7 bases. CDR3 length: 15 residues. The germline CDR1 and CDR2 sequences are MGHDK and SYGVNS. V gave up 3 bases and J gave up 1 base; unmatched junction bases: 5. The CDR3 DNA follows: TGTGCCAGCAGTGAGACAGGGCGCTCGAACACTGAAGCTTTCTTT. It codes for CASSETGRSNTEAFF.

This clone was found a few times. The chain uses TRBV6-6 and TRBJ2-3; D not resolved. V was pared by 5 bases and J by 7 bases, with 16 bases between. This CDR3 is built from 14 residues. Per germline, CDR1 MNHNY and CDR2 SVGAGI (reference sequence). The DNA of the CDR3 is TGTGCCAGCAGTGGAAGTTCGGGTCAAAATACGCAGTATTTT. Translating it yields CASSGSSGQNTQYF.

This clone was found a few times. The V and J genes are TRBV11-2 and TRBJ2-3, with a tentative D call TRBD2 (5 bases). The CDR3 extends over 13 amino acids. V was clipped by 3 bases and J by 1 base, with 5 bases between them. CDR1 and CDR2 from the germline V gene are SGHAT and FQNNGV. The CDR3, as DNA: TGTGCCAGCAGCTTCGGGGGCACAGATACGCAGTATTTT. Translation gives CASSFGGTDTQYF.

This clone has more than one count but fewer than ten. V is TRBV19 and J is TRBJ1-5; 10 positions match TRBD1. The CDR3 has 13 amino acids. V trimming: 6 bases; J trimming: 5 bases; junction bases outside the gene matches: 1. Germline V gives CDR1 LNHDA, CDR2 SQIVND (reference sequence). CDR3 coding DNA: TGTGCCAGTAGGGACAGGGGGGATCAGCCCCAGCATTTT. Residues: CASRDRGDQPQHF.

The rearrangement uses TRBV7-9 and TRBJ2-7; D unclear. The V and J ends lost 5 bases and 1 base respectively, with 6 bases between them. The CDR3 is 12 amino acids. Germline lookup yields CDR1 SEHNR and CDR2 FQNEAQ (reference sequence). DNA for the CDR3: TGTGCCAGCAGCCCGACATCCTACGAGCAGTACTTC. Its protein product is CASSPTSYEQYF.

This clone was counted a few times. The chain couples TRBV9 to TRBJ2-1; 12 bases line up with TRBD2. V shed 3 bases, J shed 9 bases, and the junction held 7 bases outside the gene matches. Germline V gene sequence: CDR1 SGDLS, CDR2 YYNGEE. The CDR3 totals 15 residues. CDR3 protein: CASSARLAGDGEQFF. The DNA for the CDR3 is TGTGCCAGCAGCGCGAGACTAGCGGGGGATGGTGAGCAGTTCTTC.

This clone has a handful of counts. The rearrangement links TRBV5-6 to TRBJ1-5; 7 positions match TRBD1. This CDR3 comprises 15 residues. V lost 0 bases, J lost 6 bases, and 6 bases stayed unmatched. Germline V gives CDR1 SGHDT, CDR2 YYEEEE. This CDR3 reads CASSLGRGRSQPQHF. The DNA of the CDR3 is TGTGCCAGCAGCTTGGGGAGGGGGCGTAGTCAGCCCCAGCATTTT.

The J gene is TRBJ2-7, the V gene TRBV27; tentative D call: TRBD2 (6 bases). This CDR3 region has 14 residues. Deletions cut 5 bases from V and 3 bases from J, with 14 bases between. Germline V gene data show CDR1 as MNHEY and CDR2 as SMNVEV (reference sequence). This CDR3 is CASSPWGEIYEQYF. Here the CDR3 DNA reads TGTGCCAGCAGTCCTTGGGGGGAGATCTACGAGCAGTACTTC.

This clone was counted only a few times. V gene TRBV6-5 combines with J gene TRBJ2-7; weak D call: TRBD2 (7 bases). The V end lost 2 bases, the J end lost 3 bases, and 17 bases lay between the germline ends. The CDR3 has 16 amino acids. Germline loops: CDR1 MNHEY, CDR2 SVGAGI. CDR3 protein: CASSYGGGGRYYEQYF. The DNA for the CDR3 is TGTGCCAGCAGTTACGGAGGGGGGGGCCGGTACTACGAGCAGTACTTC.